This TCR beta chain comes out of a study of cytomegalovirus exposure and HLA in healthy donors. In the study overall: Both the approximately 130 validation repertoires and the 550 to 750 first-cohort repertoires used the same platform, as reported by a later analysis. Study observations and caveats: It was about 150 TCR beta chains that were listed as cytomegalovirus-associated. With high specificity and sensitivity, the classifier reportedly diagnosed cytomegalovirus status.

Worth noting for this clone: Its antigen is unknown.

Sequencing used immunoSEQ multiplex PCR; TCRdb keeps in-frame clones, though not all of them. The table records over 200,000 clones, 90% of them present only once. Germline V lookup: CDR1 SGHAT, CDR2 FQNNGV. V dropped 2 bases and J dropped 7 bases, with 15 bases sitting between them. The CDR3 is 15 residues long. The genes are TRBV11-2 and TRBJ1-5; D not resolved. Sample: PBMCs. The sequence derives from a woman in her 30s in good health and CMV-seronegative. CDR3 region: CASSLSTAEGQPQHF. The CDR3 DNA is TGTGCCAGCAGCTTATCGACGGCTGAAGGCCAGCCCCAGCATTTT. The full variable domain, with the rest looked up from reference TRBV11-2 and TRBJ1-5, is EAGVAQSPRYKIIEKRQSVAFWCNPISGHATLYWYQQILGQGPKLLIQFQNNGVVDDSQLPKDRFSAERLKGVDSTLKIQPAKLEDSAVYLCASSLSTAEGQPQHFGDGTRLSIL.